This TCR beta chain was retrieved from a study of shared clonotypes between healthy human individuals. V gave up 5 bases and J gave up 2 bases; unmatched junction bases: 10. CDR3 length: 17 amino acids. CDR1 and CDR2 (germline): LNHDA, SQIVND (reference sequence). Data came from immunoSEQ multiplex PCR; TCRdb stores just in-frame clones and leaves some out. In the table there are roughly 1.5 million clones, roughly 98% of which are singletons. The V and J genes are TRBV19 and TRBJ2-1; TRBD2 aligns across 9 bases. The clonotype was recovered from a man younger than 40 in good health. Sample: naive CD4+ T cells sorted from blood. The subset denotes: CD45RA+ positively selected. The CDR3 reads CASSYASGAPPYNEQFF. CDR3 in DNA: TGTGCCAGTAGTTATGCTAGCGGGGCTCCCCCCTACAATGAGCAGTTCTTC.